What follows describes a single TCR beta chain. Germline values: CDR1 SGHDT, CDR2 YYEEEE. There are 12 residues in the CDR3. V dropped 2 bases and J dropped 6 bases, with 9 bases sitting between them. The PCR made use of 60 Vbeta and 13 Jbeta primers. Clones were sequenced by immunoSEQ multiplex PCR, and TCRdb holds only the in-frame ones, with some missing. In the table there are around 120,000 clones, roughly 80% of which are singletons. This record comes from a study of cytomegalovirus exposure and HLA in healthy donors. The TCR originated in a woman between 40 and 50 years old in good health and CMV-seropositive. Sequenced material: PBMCs. The chain is built from TRBV5-6 and TRBJ2-7; tentatively, D is TRBD1 (6 bases). The CDR3 nucleotides read TGTGCCAGCAGCTTACAGGGTTCCGAGCAGTACTTC. Amino acids: CASSLQGSEQYF.